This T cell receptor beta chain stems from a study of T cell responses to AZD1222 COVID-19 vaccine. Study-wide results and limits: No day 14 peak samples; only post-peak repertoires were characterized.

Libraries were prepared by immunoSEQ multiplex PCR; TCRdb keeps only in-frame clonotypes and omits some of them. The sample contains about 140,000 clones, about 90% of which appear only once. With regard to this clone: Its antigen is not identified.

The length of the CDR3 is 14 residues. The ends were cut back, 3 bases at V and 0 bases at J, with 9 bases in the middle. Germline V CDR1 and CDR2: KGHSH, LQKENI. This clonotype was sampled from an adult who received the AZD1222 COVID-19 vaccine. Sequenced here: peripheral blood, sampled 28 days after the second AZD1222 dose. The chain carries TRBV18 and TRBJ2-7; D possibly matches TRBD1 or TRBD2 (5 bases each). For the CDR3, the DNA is TGTGCCAGCTCACCGAGAGGGGTCTCCTACGAGCAGTACTTC. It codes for CASSPRGVSYEQYF.